These 2 T cell receptor beta chains were sequenced from one sample in a study of blood T cell repertoires in COVID-19. Method: immunoSEQ multiplex PCR; TCRdb's copy keeps in-frame clones and lacks some. The sample yields tens of thousands of clones, 82% seen once. Specimen: peripheral blood. These TCRs come from a man aged 55-75 years with acute or convalescent COVID-19.

The rearrangement joins TRBV5-1 to TRBJ1-2; D is unclear. The CDR3 is 16 residues long. Deletions cut 2 bases from V and 0 bases from J, with 14 bases between. CDR1 and CDR2 from the germline V gene are SGHRS and YFSETQ. The CDR3 DNA reads TGCGCCAGCAGCTTAGGAGGAACAGTCACTAACTATGGCTACACCTTC. This translates into CASSLGGTVTNYGYTF. Full variable domain (remainder filled in from reference TRBV5-1 and TRBJ1-2): KAGVTQTPRYLIKTRGQQVTLSCSPISGHRSVSWYQQTPGQGLQFLFEYFSETQRNKGNFPGRFSGRQFSNSRSEMNVSTLELGDSALYLCASSLGGTVTNYGYTFGSGTRLTVV.

This chain's CDR3 is CASSLVLAGLSSYNEQFF. The CDR3 DNA is TGTGCCAGCAGCTTGGTCCTAGCGGGCCTCAGCTCCTACAATGAGCAGTTCTTC. The V gene is TRBV5-6, the J gene TRBJ2-1; 8 nucleotides line up with TRBD2. The length of the CDR3 is 18 residues. Unmatched junction bases numbered 8, after V lost 0 bases and J lost 0 bases. Germline CDR1 is SGHDT and CDR2 is YYEEEE. Filled out from reference TRBV5-6 and TRBJ2-1, the complete variable domain reads DAGVTQSPTHLIKTRGQQVTLRCSPKSGHDTVSWYQQALGQGPQFIFQYYEEEERQRGNFPDRFSGHQFPNYSSELNVNALLLGDSALYLCASSLVLAGLSSYNEQFFGPGTRLTVL.